This T cell receptor beta chain was recovered during a study of a mutant IDH1 vaccine in newly diagnosed glioma. Germline V lookup: CDR1 LNHDA, CDR2 SQIVND (reference sequence). The CDR3 runs 14 residues. The V end lost 7 bases, the J end lost 4 bases, and 14 bases lay between the germline ends. Time point: week 11, during vaccination. With topical imiquimod, each dose of the vaccine consisted of 300 ug of mutant IDH1 20-mer peptide. Sequencing was performed with immunoSEQ multiplex PCR; in TCRdb, only in-frame clones are kept and a portion is missing. The data hold about 110,000 clones, with under 90% observed a single time. Worth noting for this clone: What it binds is not known.

This rearrangement joins TRBV19 to TRBJ2-1; D perhaps matches TRBD2 (6 bases). Sequenced material: PBMCs, taken from a glioma patient whose treatment included an IDH1 peptide vaccine. The sequence was collected from a woman in her forties or fifties with glioma. This CDR3 is CASKTSIRYNEQFF. The CDR3 coding sequence is TGTGCCAGTAAAACTAGCATCAGATACAATGAGCAGTTCTTC.